This T cell receptor (beta chain) appears in the sequencing data of a study of beta chain features in type 1 diabetes. Across the study: Regarding age, gender and cell yields, patients proved similar to healthy donors. Study-wide points: Among patients, naive, central memory and Treg TCRB repertoires appeared more similar than among healthy donors. Equally in patients and controls, PCR might preferentially amplify shorter templates.

There was one heparinised blood draw per donor, averaging about 100 mL. Turning to this clone: Its antigen remains unidentified.

Expressed TCRB transcripts were sequenced, since all the RNA that had been isolated was reverse transcribed. Profiled with immunoSEQ multiplex PCR; TCRdb holds only in-frame clones, not every one. This table holds fewer than 350,000 clones, 15% to 20% found once. The CDR3 covers 14 residues. Trimming shortened V by 5 bases and J by 14 bases, and 19 bases separated the two germline ends. The germline V gene encodes CDR1 KGHSH and CDR2 LQKENI. The chain joins TRBV18 to TRBJ1-6; maybe TRBD1 (5 bases). The sequenced sample consisted of naive CD4+ T cells from blood. The receptor was derived from a woman between 18 and 29 years old in good health. CDR3 amino acids: CASSSDRAGVTLHF. CDR3 DNA sequence: TGTGCCAGCTCATCCGACAGAGCTGGTGTCACCCTCCACTTT. Full variable domain (remainder filled in from reference TRBV18 and TRBJ1-6): NAGVMQNPRHLVRRRGQEARLRCSPMKGHSHVYWYRQLPEEGLKFMVYLQKENIIDESGMPKERFSAEFPKEGPSILRIQQVVRGDSAAYFCASSSDRAGVTLHFGNGTRLTVT.